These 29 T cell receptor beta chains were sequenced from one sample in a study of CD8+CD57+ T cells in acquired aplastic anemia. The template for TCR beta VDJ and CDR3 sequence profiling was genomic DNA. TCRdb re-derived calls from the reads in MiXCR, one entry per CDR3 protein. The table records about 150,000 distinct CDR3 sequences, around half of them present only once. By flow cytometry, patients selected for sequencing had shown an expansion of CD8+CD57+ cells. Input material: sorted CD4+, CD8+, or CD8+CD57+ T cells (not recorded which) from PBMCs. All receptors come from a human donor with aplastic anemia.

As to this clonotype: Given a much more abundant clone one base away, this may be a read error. The CDR3, as DNA: TGTGCCACCAGTGGCCCCGGGTATGCGGGTGACTCCTACAATGAGCAGTTCTTC. Its translation is CATSGPGYAGDSYNEQFF. The rearrangement uses TRBV24-1 and TRBJ2-1; possible D gene TRBD2, 5 bases. From germline, CDR1 is KGHDR and CDR2 SFDVKD. Trimming removed 5 bases at V and 0 bases at J, with 19 bases between. The CDR3 spans 18 residues.

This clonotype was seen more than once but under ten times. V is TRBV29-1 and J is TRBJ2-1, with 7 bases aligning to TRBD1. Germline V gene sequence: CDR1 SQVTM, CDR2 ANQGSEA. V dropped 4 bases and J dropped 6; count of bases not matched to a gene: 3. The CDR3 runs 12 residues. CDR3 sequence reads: CSVVQGTNEQFF. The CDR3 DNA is TGCAGCGTTGTACAGGGGACCAATGAGCAGTTCTTC.

The chain's CDR3 is CSARDFEGAQYGYTF. The CDR3 region has the DNA TGCAGTGCTAGAGATTTTGAGGGGGCCCAGTATGGCTACACCTTC. The chain couples TRBV20-1 to TRBJ1-2; 7 bases agree with TRBD1. V lost 0 bases and J lost 5; bases outside the gene matches: 9. The CDR3 is 15 residues long. The germline V gene has CDR1 DFQATT and CDR2 SNEGSKA (reference sequence).

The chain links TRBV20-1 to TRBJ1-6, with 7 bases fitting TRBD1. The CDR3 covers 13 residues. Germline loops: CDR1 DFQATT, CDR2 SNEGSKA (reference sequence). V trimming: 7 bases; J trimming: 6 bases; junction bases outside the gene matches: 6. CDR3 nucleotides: TGCAGTGGCTCGACAGGGATTAATTCACCCCTCCACTTT. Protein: CSGSTGINSPLHF.

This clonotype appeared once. CDR3 loop: CASSIAGATDTQYF. In DNA form, the CDR3 reads TGTGCCAGTAGTATTGCGGGGGCAACAGATACGCAGTATTTT. This chain connects TRBV19 to TRBJ2-3; maybe TRBD2 (7 bases). Germline V lookup: CDR1 LNHDA, CDR2 SQIVND (reference sequence). V lost 3 bases to trimming and J lost 3 bases, with 10 bases between them. This CDR3 comprises 14 residues. Full variable domain (outside the CDR3, taken from reference TRBV19 and TRBJ2-3): DGGITQSPKYLFRKEGQNVTLSCEQNLNHDAMYWYRQDPGQGLRLIYYSQIVNDFQKGDIAEGYSVSREKKESFPLTVTSAQKNPTAFYLCASSIAGATDTQYFGPGTRLTVL.

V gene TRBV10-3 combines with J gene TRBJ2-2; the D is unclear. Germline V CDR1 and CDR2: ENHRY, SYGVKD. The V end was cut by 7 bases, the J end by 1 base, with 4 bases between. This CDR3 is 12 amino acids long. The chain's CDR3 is CAIILNTGELFF. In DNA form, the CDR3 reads TGTGCCATCATCCTGAACACCGGGGAGCTGTTTTTT.

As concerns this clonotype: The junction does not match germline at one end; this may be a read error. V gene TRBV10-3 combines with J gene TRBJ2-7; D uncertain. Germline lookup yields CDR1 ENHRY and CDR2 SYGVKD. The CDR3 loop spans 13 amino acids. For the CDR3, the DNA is TGTGCCAGCAGTTCCTTAAGCTCCTACGAGCAGTACTTC. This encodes CASSSLSSYEQYF.

The CDR3 sequence: CASSFGQGYFYEQYF. DNA for the CDR3: TGTGCCAGCAGTTTTGGCCAGGGGTATTTCTACGAGCAGTACTTC. The chain couples TRBV27 to TRBJ2-7, with D tentatively TRBD1 (6 bases). V was shortened by 3 bases and J by 3 bases, with 15 bases between the two germline ends. CDR3 size: 15 residues. Looked up from germline, CDR1 is MNHEY and CDR2 is SMNVEV (reference sequence).

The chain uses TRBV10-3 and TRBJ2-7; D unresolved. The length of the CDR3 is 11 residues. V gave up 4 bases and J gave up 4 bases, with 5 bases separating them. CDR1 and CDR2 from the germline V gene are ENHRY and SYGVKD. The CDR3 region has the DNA TGTGCCATCAGTGGGGGATACGAGCAGTACTTC. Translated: CAISGGYEQYF.

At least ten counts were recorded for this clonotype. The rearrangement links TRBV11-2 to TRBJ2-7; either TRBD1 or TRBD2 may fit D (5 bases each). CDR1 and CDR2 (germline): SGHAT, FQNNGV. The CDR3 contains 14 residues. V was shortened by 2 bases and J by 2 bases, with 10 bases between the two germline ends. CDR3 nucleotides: TGTGCCAGCAGCTTACGGGACGACCCCTACGAGCAGTACTTC. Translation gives CASSLRDDPYEQYF.

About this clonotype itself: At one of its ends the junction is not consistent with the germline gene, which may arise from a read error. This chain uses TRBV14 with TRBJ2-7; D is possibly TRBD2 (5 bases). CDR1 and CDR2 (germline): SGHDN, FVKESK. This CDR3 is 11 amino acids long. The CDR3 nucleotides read TGTGCCAGCAGCCAAACATGGGAGCAGTGCTTC. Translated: CASSQTWEQCF. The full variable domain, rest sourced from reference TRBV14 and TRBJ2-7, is EAGVTQFPSHSVIEKGQTVTLRCDPISGHDNLYWYRRVMGKEIKFLLHFVKESKQDESGMPNNRFLAERTGGTYSTLKVQPAELEDSGVYFCASSQTWEQCFGPGTRLTVT.

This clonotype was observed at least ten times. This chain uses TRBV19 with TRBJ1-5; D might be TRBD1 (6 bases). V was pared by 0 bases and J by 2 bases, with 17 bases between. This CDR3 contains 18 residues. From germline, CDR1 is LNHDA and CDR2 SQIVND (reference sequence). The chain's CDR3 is CASSIEGGMNSGNQPQHF. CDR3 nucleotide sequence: TGTGCCAGTAGTATAGAAGGGGGGATGAACAGTGGCAATCAGCCCCAGCATTTT.

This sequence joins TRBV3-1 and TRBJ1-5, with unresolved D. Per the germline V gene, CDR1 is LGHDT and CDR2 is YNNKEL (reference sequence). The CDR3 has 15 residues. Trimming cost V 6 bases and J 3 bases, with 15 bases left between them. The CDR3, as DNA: TGTGCCAGCAGTCAGTCCCGGGGTCACAATCAGCCCCAGCATTTT. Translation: CASSQSRGHNQPQHF.

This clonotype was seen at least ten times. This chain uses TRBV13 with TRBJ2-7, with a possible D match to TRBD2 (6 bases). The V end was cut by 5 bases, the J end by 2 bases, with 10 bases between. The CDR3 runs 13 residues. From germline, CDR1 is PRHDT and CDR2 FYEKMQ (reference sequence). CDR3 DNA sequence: TGTGCCAGCAGCCGGGGCGGGGCCTACGAGCAGTACTTC. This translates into CASSRGGAYEQYF.

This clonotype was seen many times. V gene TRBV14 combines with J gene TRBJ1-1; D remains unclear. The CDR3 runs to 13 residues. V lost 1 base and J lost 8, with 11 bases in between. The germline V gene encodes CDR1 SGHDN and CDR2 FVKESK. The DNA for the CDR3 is TGTGCCAGCAGCCAAGGTCTGCGGATGGAAGCTTTCTTT. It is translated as CASSQGLRMEAFF.

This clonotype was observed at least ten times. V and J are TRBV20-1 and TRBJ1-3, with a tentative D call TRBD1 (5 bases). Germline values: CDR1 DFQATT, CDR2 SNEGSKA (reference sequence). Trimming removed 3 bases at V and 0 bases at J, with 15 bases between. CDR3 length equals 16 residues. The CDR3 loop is CSAREGLSYSGNTIYF. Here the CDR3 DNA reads TGCAGTGCTAGGGAGGGGCTGTCATACTCTGGAAACACCATATATTTT.

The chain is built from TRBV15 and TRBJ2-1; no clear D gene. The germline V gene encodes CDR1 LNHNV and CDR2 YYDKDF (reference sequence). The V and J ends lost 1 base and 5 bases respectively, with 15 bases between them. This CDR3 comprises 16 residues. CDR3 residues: CATSRASLRSDNEQFF. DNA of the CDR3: TGTGCCACCAGCAGAGCGTCCCTTAGGAGCGACAATGAGCAGTTCTTC.

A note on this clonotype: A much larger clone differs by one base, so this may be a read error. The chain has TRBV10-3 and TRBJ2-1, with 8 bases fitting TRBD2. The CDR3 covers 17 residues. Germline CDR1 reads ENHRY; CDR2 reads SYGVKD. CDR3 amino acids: CASSESGGLAGDNEQFF. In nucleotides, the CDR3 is TGTGCCAGCAGTGAGTCGGGGGGGCTAGCGGGTGACAATGAGCAGTTCTTC.

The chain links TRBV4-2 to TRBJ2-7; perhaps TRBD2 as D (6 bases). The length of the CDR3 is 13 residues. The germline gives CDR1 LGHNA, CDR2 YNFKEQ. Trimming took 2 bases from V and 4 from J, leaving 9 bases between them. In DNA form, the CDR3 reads TGTGCCAGCAGCCAATGGGGGAGGTACGAGCAGTACTTC. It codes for CASSQWGRYEQYF.

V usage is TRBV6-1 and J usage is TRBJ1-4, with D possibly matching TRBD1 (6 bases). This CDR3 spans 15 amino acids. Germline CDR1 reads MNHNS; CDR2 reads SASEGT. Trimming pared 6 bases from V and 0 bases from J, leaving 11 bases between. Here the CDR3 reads CASSPGDATNEKLFF. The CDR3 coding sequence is TGTGCCAGCAGCCCAGGGGATGCAACTAATGAAAAACTGTTTTTT.

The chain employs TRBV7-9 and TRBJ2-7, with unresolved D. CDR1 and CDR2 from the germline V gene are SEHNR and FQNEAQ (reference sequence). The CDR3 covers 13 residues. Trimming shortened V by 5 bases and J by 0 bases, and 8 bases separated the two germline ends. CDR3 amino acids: CASSHESSYEQYF. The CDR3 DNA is TGTGCCAGCAGCCATGAGAGCTCCTACGAGCAGTACTTC.

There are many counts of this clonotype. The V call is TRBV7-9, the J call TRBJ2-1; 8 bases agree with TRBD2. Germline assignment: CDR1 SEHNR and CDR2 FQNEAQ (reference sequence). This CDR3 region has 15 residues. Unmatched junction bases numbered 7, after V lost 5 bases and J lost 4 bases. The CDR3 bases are TGTGCCAGCAGCGGATCGGGGGGGTTTTACAATGAGCAGTTCTTC. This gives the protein CASSGSGGFYNEQFF.

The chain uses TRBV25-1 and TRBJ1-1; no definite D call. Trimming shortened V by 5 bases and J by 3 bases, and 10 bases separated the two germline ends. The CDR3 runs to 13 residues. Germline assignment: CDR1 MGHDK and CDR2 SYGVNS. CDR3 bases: TGTGCCAGCAGTCCCGCTGGGGACACTGAAGCTTTCTTT. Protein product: CASSPAGDTEAFF.

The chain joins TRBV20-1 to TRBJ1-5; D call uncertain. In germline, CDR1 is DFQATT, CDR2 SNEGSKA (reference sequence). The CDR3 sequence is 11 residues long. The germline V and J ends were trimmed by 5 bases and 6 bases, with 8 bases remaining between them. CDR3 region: CSALGSQPQHF. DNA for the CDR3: TGCAGTGCTTTAGGCAGTCAGCCCCAGCATTTT.

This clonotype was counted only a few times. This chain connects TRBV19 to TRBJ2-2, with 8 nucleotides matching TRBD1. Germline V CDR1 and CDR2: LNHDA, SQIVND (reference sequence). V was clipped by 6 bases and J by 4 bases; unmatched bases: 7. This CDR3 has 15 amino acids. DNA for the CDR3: TGTGCCAGTAGCGGACAGGGAAGGGGCACCGGGGAGCTGTTTTTT. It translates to CASSGQGRGTGELFF.

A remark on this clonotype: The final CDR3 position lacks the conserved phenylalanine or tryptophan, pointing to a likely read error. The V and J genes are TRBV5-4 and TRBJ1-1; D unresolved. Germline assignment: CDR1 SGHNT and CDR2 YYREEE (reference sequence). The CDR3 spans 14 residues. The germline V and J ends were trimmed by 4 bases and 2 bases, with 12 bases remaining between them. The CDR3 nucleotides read TGTGCCAGCAGCCCAGGTTTAGATAACACTGAAGCTTTCCTT. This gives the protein CASSPGLDNTEAFL.

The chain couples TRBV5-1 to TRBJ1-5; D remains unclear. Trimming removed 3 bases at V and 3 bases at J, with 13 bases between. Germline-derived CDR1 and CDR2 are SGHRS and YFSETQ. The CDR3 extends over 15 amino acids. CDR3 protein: CASSWGPDDNQPQHF. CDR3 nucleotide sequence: TGCGCCAGCAGCTGGGGTCCAGATGACAATCAGCCCCAGCATTTT.

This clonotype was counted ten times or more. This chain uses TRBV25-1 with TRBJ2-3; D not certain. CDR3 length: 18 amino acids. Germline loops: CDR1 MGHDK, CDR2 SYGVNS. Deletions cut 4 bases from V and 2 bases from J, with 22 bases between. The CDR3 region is CASSVRVPHVLPTDTQYF. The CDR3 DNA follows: TGTGCCAGCAGTGTACGAGTCCCCCACGTCCTCCCCACAGATACGCAGTATTTT. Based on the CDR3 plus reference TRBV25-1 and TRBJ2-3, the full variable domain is EADIYQTPRYLVIGTGKKITLECSQTMGHDKMYWYQQDPGMELHLIHYSYGVNSTEKGDLSSESTVSRIRTEHFPLTLESARPSHTSQYLCASSVRVPHVLPTDTQYFGPGTRLTVL.

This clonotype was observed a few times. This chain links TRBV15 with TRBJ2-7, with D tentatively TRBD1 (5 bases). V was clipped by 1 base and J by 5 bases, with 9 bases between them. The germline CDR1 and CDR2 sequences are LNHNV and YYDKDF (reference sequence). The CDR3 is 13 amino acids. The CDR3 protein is CATSRVVGDEQYF. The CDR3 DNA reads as TGTGCCACCAGCAGAGTGGTAGGGGACGAGCAGTACTTC.